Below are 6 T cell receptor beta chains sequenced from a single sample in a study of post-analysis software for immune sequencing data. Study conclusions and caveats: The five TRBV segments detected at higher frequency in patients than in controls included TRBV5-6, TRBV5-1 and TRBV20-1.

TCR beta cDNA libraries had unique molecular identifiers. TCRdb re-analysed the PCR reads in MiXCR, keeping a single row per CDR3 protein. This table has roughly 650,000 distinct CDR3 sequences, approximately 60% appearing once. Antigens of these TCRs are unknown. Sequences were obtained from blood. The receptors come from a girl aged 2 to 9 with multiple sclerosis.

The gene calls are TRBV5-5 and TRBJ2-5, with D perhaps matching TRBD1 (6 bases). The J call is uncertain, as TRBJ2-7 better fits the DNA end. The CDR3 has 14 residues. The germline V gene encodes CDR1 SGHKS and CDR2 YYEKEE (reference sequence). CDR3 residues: CASSLQGRQDEQYF. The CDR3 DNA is TGTGCCAGCAGCCTACAGGGCCGGCAGGACGAGCAGTACTTC.

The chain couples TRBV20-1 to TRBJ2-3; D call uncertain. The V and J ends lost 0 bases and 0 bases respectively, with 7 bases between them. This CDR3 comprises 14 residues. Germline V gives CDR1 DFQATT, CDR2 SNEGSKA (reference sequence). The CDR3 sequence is CSARDPTSTDTQYF. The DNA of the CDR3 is TGCAGTGCTAGAGACCCCACGAGCACAGATACGCAGTATTTT.

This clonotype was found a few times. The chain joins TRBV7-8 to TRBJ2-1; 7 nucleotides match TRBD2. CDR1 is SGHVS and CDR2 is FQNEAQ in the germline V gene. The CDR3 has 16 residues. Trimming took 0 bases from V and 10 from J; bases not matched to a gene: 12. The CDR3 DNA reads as TGTGCCAGCAGCTTAGCGCTCGCTAGCGGAGTGGAGGAGCAGTTCTTC. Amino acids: CASSLALASGVEEQFF.

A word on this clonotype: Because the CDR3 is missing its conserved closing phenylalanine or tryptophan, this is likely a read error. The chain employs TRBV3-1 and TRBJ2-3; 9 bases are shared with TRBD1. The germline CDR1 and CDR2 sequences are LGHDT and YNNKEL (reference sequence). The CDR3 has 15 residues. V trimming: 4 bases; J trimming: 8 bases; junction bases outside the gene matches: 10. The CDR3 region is CASSPPGQGVGTQYL. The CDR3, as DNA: TGTGCCAGCAGCCCACCGGGACAGGGAGTTGGTACGCAGTATTTA.

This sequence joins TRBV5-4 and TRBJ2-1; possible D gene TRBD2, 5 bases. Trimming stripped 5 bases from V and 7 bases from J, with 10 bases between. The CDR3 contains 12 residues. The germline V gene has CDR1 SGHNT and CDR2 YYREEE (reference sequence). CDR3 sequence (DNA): TGTGCCAGCAGGTCTACGGGAAATGAGCAGTTCTTC. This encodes CASRSTGNEQFF.

The CDR3 loop reads CASSPRAGISGANVLTF. CDR3 sequence (DNA): TGTGCCAGCAGTCCCCGAGCGGGAATCTCTGGGGCCAACGTCCTGACTTTC. The chain uses TRBV12-3 or TRBV12-4 and TRBJ2-6; 7 bases align to TRBD2. CDR3 size: 17 residues. The trim removed 5 bases at V and 0 bases at J, leaving 7 bases unmatched.